The 15 T cell receptor beta chains in this list originate from one sample, sequenced in a study of blood T cell repertoires in COVID-19. Clones were sequenced by immunoSEQ multiplex PCR, and TCRdb holds only the in-frame ones, with some missing. The profile shows a few hundred thousand clones, 75% to 85% of them singletons. Sample: peripheral blood. The source of these receptors is a woman in her thirties or forties who had recovered from COVID-19.

The V and J genes are TRBV24-1 and TRBJ2-2, with TRBD1 matching 9 bases. Germline CDR1 is KGHDR and CDR2 is SFDVKD. The CDR3 extends over 18 amino acids. With V trimmed by 3 bases and J by 7 bases, 14 bases remained unmatched. Here the CDR3 DNA reads TGTGCCACCAGTGATCCCTCGGGACAGGGTATTTACATCGGGGAGCTGTTTTTT. Translation gives CATSDPSGQGIYIGELFF.

The chain uses TRBV28 and TRBJ2-3, with 7 bases fitting TRBD2. Looked up from germline, CDR1 is MDHEN and CDR2 is SYDVKM. The CDR3 contains 15 residues. The trim removed 5 bases at V and 2 bases at J, leaving 7 bases unmatched. In nucleotides, the CDR3 is TGTGCCAGCAGTGAACCTAGCGGACTCACAGATACGCAGTATTTT. Its protein product is CASSEPSGLTDTQYF.

This chain links TRBV10-3 with TRBJ2-5; 9 bases agree with TRBD1. Trimming at V came to 6 bases and at J to 4 bases, leaving 6 bases not matched to a gene. Germline CDR1 is ENHRY and CDR2 is SYGVKD. There are 14 residues in the CDR3. CDR3 amino acids: CAIREPTGGETQYF. As DNA, the CDR3 is TGTGCCATCAGGGAACCGACAGGGGGAGAGACCCAGTACTTC.

The genes are TRBV7-2 and TRBJ2-5, with 8 bases aligning to TRBD2. The J segment lost 5 bases and the V segment lost 8 bases, leaving 7 bases of the junction unmatched. CDR1 SGHTA and CDR2 FQGNSA come from the germline V gene. The CDR3 is 13 amino acids. DNA of the CDR3: TGTGCCAGCCAGCGGGGGAGGTTGGAGACCCAGTACTTC. Translated, it gives CASQRGRLETQYF.

This clone was seen just once. V and J are TRBV18 and TRBJ1-5; weak D call: TRBD1 (6 bases). Per the germline V gene, CDR1 is KGHSH and CDR2 is LQKENI. The V end was cut by 9 bases, the J end by 2 bases, with 14 bases between. This CDR3 is built from 14 residues. This CDR3 is CARTRTERNQPQHF. CDR3 nucleotides: TGTGCCAGGACCCGGACAGAACGCAATCAGCCCCAGCATTTT.

The rearrangement links TRBV5-1 to TRBJ2-7; TRBD1 is a possible D gene (5 bases). The germline gives CDR1 SGHRS, CDR2 YFSETQ. There are 16 residues in the CDR3. V was trimmed by 4 bases and J by 6 bases, leaving 23 bases between them. The CDR3, as DNA: TGCGCCAGCAGCCCTCAAGAAGTAGGGGCCTATGTCGAGCAGTACTTC. Protein: CASSPQEVGAYVEQYF.

The rearrangement links TRBV7-2 to TRBJ2-2, with 10 bases fitting TRBD2. The CDR3 covers 15 residues. Germline-derived CDR1 and CDR2 are SGHTA and FQGNSA. The ends lost 6 bases at V and 3 bases at J; junction bases unmatched: 4. DNA for the CDR3: TGTGCCAGCAGACCGGGACTAGCGTACACCGGGGAGCTGTTTTTT. The encoded protein is CASRPGLAYTGELFF. The variable domain in full, with the rest retrieved from reference TRBV7-2 and TRBJ2-2, is GAGVSQSPSNKVTEKGKDVELRCDPISGHTALYWYRQSLGQGLEFLIYFQGNSAPDKSGLPSDRFSAERTGGSVSTLTIQRTQQEDSAVYLCASRPGLAYTGELFFGEGSRLTVL.

The V call is TRBV5-6, the J call TRBJ1-2; perhaps TRBD1 as D (6 bases). This CDR3 has 13 residues. Trimming left V 0 bases short and J 4 bases short, with 7 bases between. In germline, CDR1 is SGHDT, CDR2 YYEEEE. The CDR3 nucleotides are TGTGCCAGCAGCTTGGGACAGGTCTATGGCTACACCTTC. This codes for CASSLGQVYGYTF.

The chain couples TRBV6-5 to TRBJ1-2, with a possible D match to TRBD1 (6 bases). Germline V gene lookup returns CDR1 MNHEY and CDR2 SVGAGI. Trimming took off 6 bases at V and 8 bases at J, with 10 bases between the two ends. The CDR3 runs to 11 residues. CDR3 amino acids: CASRQGEGYTF. The CDR3 bases are TGTGCCAGCAGACAGGGTGAAGGCTACACCTTC.

The chain couples TRBV5-1 to TRBJ2-1, with 10 nucleotides matching TRBD2. The CDR3 contains 16 residues. The J segment lost 4 bases and the V segment lost 5 bases, leaving 9 bases of the junction unmatched. The V gene's germline CDR1 is SGHRS and CDR2 YFSETQ. DNA for the CDR3: TGCGCCAGCAGTCACCATAGCGGGGGGCCATACAATGAGCAGTTCTTC. As protein: CASSHHSGGPYNEQFF.

The chain uses TRBV7-9 and TRBJ1-5; 7 bases are a match to TRBD1. The germline CDR1 and CDR2 sequences are SEHNR and FQNEAQ (reference sequence). The CDR3 is made up of 13 amino acids. The chain's CDR3 is CAITGVGNQPQHF. The CDR3 DNA reads TGTGCTATTACAGGGGTAGGCAATCAGCCCCAGCATTTT.

This chain joins TRBV10-3 and TRBJ2-3; 11 bases align to TRBD1. The V segment lost 10 bases and the J segment 6 bases; nucleotides outside the gene matches: 9. CDR3 length: 14 residues. Germline-derived CDR1 and CDR2 are ENHRY and SYGVKD. This CDR3 reads CATTGQGGLDTQYF. Here the CDR3 DNA reads TGTGCCACTACGGGACAGGGGGGATTGGATACGCAGTATTTT.

Points on this clone: The germline gene is not matched at one end of the junction; a read error may be the cause. This chain's CDR3 is CASSLGLEAENEQFF. The DNA for the CDR3 is TGTGCTAGCAGCTTAGGGTTGGAAGCGGAGAATGAGCAGTTCTTC. V is TRBV7-7 and J is TRBJ2-1, with D perhaps TRBD2 (5 bases). Germline CDR1 reads SSHAT; CDR2 reads FNYEAQ (reference sequence). This CDR3 spans 15 amino acids. Full variable domain (rest looked up from reference TRBV7-7 and TRBJ2-1): GAGVSQSPRYKVTKRGQDVTLRCDPISSHATLYWYQQALGQGPEFLTYFNYEAQPDKSGLPSDRFSAERPEGSISTLTIQRTEQRDSAMYRCASSLGLEAENEQFFGPGTRLTVL.

V gene TRBV28 combines with J gene TRBJ1-6; 9 bases fit TRBD1. V lost 5 bases, J lost 5 bases, and 16 bases stayed unmatched. From germline, CDR1 is MDHEN and CDR2 SYDVKM. CDR3 size: 19 residues. CDR3: CASSIPGTGHRVDNSPLHF. In DNA, the CDR3 is TGTGCCAGCAGTATCCCCGGGACAGGGCATAGGGTGGATAATTCACCCCTCCACTTT. Combining the CDR3 with reference TRBV28 and TRBJ1-6 gives the whole variable domain DVKVTQSSRYLVKRTGEKVFLECVQDMDHENMFWYRQDPGLGLRLIYFSYDVKMKEKGDIPEGYSVSREKKERFSLILESASTNQTSMYLCASSIPGTGHRVDNSPLHFGNGTRLTVT.

The V gene is TRBV7-9, the J gene TRBJ1-1; a weak D match, TRBD1 (6 bases). V shed 2 bases and J shed 1 base, with 8 bases lying between them. CDR1 SEHNR and CDR2 FQNEAQ come from the germline V gene (reference sequence). The CDR3 consists of 14 residues. The CDR3 coding sequence is TGTGCCAGCAGCTTATCGGGACAGAACACTGAAGCTTTCTTT. This sequence encodes CASSLSGQNTEAFF. Combining the CDR3 with reference TRBV7-9 and TRBJ1-1 gives the whole variable domain DTGVSQNPRHKITKRGQNVTFRCDPISEHNRLYWYRQTLGQGPEFLTYFQNEAQLEKSRLLSDRFSAERPKGSFSTLEIQRTEQGDSAMYLCASSLSGQNTEAFFGQGTRLTVV.